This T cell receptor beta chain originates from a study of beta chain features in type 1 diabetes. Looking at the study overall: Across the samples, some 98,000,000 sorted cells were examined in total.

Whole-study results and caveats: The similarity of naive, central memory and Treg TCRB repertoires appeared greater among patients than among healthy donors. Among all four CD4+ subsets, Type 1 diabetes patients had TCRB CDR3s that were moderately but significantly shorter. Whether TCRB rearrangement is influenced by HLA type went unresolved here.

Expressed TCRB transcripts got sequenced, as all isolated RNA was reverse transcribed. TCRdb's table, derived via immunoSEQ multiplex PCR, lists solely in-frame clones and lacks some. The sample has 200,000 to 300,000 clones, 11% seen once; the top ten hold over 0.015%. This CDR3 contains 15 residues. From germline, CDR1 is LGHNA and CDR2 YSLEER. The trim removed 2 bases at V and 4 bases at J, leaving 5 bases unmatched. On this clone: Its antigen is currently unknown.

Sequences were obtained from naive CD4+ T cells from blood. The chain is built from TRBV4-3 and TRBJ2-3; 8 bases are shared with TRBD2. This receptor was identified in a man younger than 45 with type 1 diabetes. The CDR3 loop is CASSQRAGDSDTQYF. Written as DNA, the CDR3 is TGCGCCAGCAGCCAAAGAGCGGGGGACTCAGATACGCAGTATTTT.